What follows are 8 T cell receptor beta chains derived from one specimen sequenced in a study of OX40 agonist ivuxolimab in advanced cancers. Data came from immunoSEQ multiplex PCR; TCRdb stores just in-frame clones and leaves some out. The profile shows approximately 84,000 clones, roughly 85% of them singletons. Source: CD4+ or CD8+ T cells sorted from blood, taken in a trial of the OX40 agonist ivuxolimab. These receptors were collected from an adult with an advanced solid tumor such as melanoma, head and neck, liver or kidney cancer.

This clone showed up just once. This chain links TRBV10-1 with TRBJ2-3; 9 positions match TRBD2. The CDR3 extends over 17 amino acids. Germline lookup yields CDR1 WNHNN and CDR2 SYGVQD (reference sequence). The trim removed 5 bases at V and 2 bases at J, leaving 11 bases unmatched. The CDR3 sequence: CASSRGLSGGHTDTQYF. Written as DNA, the CDR3 is TGCGCCAGCAGTCGGGGACTAAGCGGGGGGCACACAGATACGCAGTATTTT.

The chain carries TRBV16 and TRBJ1-2, with TRBD1 matching 8 bases. This CDR3 spans 14 amino acids. V lost 4 bases, J lost 2 bases, and 3 bases stayed unmatched. From germline, CDR1 is KGHSY and CDR2 FQNENV. The DNA of the CDR3 is TGTGCCAGCAGCCGGGACAGGTTAAACTATGGCTACACCTTC. Translating it yields CASSRDRLNYGYTF. The variable domain in full, with the rest retrieved from reference TRBV16 and TRBJ1-2, is GEEVAQTPKHLVRGEGQKAKLYCAPIKGHSYVFWYQQVLKNEFKFLISFQNENVFDETGMPKERFSAKCLPNSPCSLEIQATKLEDSAVYFCASSRDRLNYGYTFGSGTRLTVV.

The chain combines TRBV2 with TRBJ1-6, with unresolved D. The CDR3 is made up of 15 amino acids. V was pared by 6 bases and J by 1 base, with 10 bases between. Germline lookup yields CDR1 SNHLY and CDR2 FYNNEI. The chain's CDR3 is CASRGDNSYNSPLHF. The DNA for the CDR3 is TGTGCCAGCAGGGGAGACAATTCCTATAATTCACCCCTCCACTTT.

This clone was seen a handful of times. V gene TRBV7-3 combines with J gene TRBJ1-2; the match to TRBD1 covers 7 bases. The CDR3 extends over 14 amino acids. Trimming removed 4 bases from V and 4 bases from J; junction bases left unmatched: 6. CDR1 and CDR2 (germline): SGHTA, FQGTGA. CDR3 amino acids: CASSSTGDGYGYTF. The CDR3 DNA follows: TGTGCCAGCAGCTCAACAGGGGACGGCTATGGCTACACCTTC. The full variable domain, with the rest looked up from reference TRBV7-3 and TRBJ1-2, is GAGVSQTPSNKVTEKGKYVELRCDPISGHTALYWYRQSLGQGPEFLIYFQGTGAADDSGLPNDRFFAVRPEGSVSTLKIQRTERGDSAVYLCASSSTGDGYGYTFGSGTRLTVV.

The rearrangement uses TRBV9 and TRBJ1-4; D not certain. V lost 0 bases, J lost 4 bases, and 7 bases lay in between. There are 14 residues in the CDR3. Germline assignment: CDR1 SGDLS and CDR2 YYNGEE. Here the CDR3 reads CASSVGRSNEKLFF. The CDR3 DNA sequence: TGTGCCAGCAGCGTAGGGCGGAGTAATGAAAAACTGTTTTTT. Combining the CDR3 with reference TRBV9 and TRBJ1-4 gives the whole variable domain DSGVTQTPKHLITATGQRVTLRCSPRSGDLSVYWYQQSLDQGLQFLIQYYNGEERAKGNILERFSAQQFPDLHSELNLSSLELGDSALYFCASSVGRSNEKLFFGSGTQLSVL.

The rearrangement links TRBV10-1 to TRBJ2-3; 8 bases align to TRBD1. Germline CDR1 and CDR2: WNHNN and SYGVQD (reference sequence). The V segment lost 6 bases and the J segment 4 bases; nucleotides outside the gene matches: 12. This CDR3 is 16 amino acids long. CDR3 sequence reads: CASRDPGQDSPDTQYF. The CDR3 DNA sequence: TGCGCCAGCAGGGATCCGGGACAGGATTCCCCAGATACGCAGTATTTT.

J is TRBJ1-1 and V is TRBV10-3; D is undetermined. CDR1 ENHRY and CDR2 SYGVKD come from the germline V gene. V lost 2 bases and J lost 5, with 12 bases in between. The CDR3 covers 14 residues. This chain's CDR3 is CAISEPDQGTEAFF. The CDR3 coding sequence is TGTGCCATCAGTGAGCCAGACCAAGGAACTGAAGCTTTCTTT.

V and J are TRBV13 and TRBJ2-2; no clear D. The length of the CDR3 is 15 residues. Between the trimmed V and J ends, which lost 5 bases and 6 bases, there was a span of 16 bases. The germline CDR1 and CDR2 sequences are PRHDT and FYEKMQ (reference sequence). This CDR3 is CASSTYSVYAGELFF. The CDR3 region has the DNA TGTGCCAGCAGCACATACAGCGTCTACGCCGGGGAGCTGTTTTTT.